The next 24 T cell receptor beta chains were all read from a single sample in a study of T cells in Graves' hyperthyroidism and ophthalmopathy. The CDR3 regions of TCR beta were amplified from RNA transcripts. Using the HTBI primer set, a first-round RT-PCR was run on the TCR CDR3. TCRdb ran MiXCR on the multiplex PCR reads and lists one entry per CDR3 protein. Here the sample spans roughly 570,000 distinct CDR3 sequences, 40% to 55% being singletons. The material sequenced was peripheral blood or thyroid tissue (not recorded which). The receptors shown here come from a young woman with Graves' hyperthyroidism.

This sequence joins TRBV20-1 and TRBJ1-1, with 9 bases identical to TRBD1. This CDR3 has 13 amino acids. The germline CDR1 and CDR2 sequences are DFQATT and SNEGSKA (reference sequence). Trimming took 3 bases from V and 7 from J; bases not matched to a gene: 6. The CDR3 loop is CSAREPGQGEAFF. The DNA for the CDR3 is TGCAGTGCTAGGGAACCGGGACAGGGTGAAGCTTTCTTT.

The rearrangement uses TRBV20-1 and TRBJ1-5, with a weak D call TRBD1 (5 bases). Germline V gene lookup returns CDR1 DFQATT and CDR2 SNEGSKA (reference sequence). CDR3 length: 13 amino acids. V lost 4 bases and J 14 bases, leaving 21 bases between the germline ends. CDR3 sequence: CSAKAGAGNYEHF. Written as DNA, the CDR3 is TGCAGTGCTAAAGCCGGGGCAGGGAATTACGAGCATTTT.

This clonotype has a single count. The genes are TRBV29-1 and TRBJ1-1, with D perhaps matching TRBD1 (5 bases). V was clipped by 8 bases and J by 4 bases, with 17 bases between them. Germline V CDR1 and CDR2: SQVTM, ANQGSEA. The CDR3 is 13 amino acids. The CDR3 reads CSQVGRRGTEAFF. CDR3 DNA sequence: TGCAGCCAAGTAGGCCGGAGGGGCACTGAAGCTTTCTTT. The whole variable domain, filled in from reference TRBV29-1 and TRBJ1-1, reads SAVISQKPSRDICQRGTSLTIQCQVDSQVTMMFWYRQQPGQSLTLIATANQGSEATYESGFVIDKFPISRPNLTFSTLTVSNMSPEDSSIYLCSQVGRRGTEAFFGQGTRLTVV.

This clonotype was seen at least ten times. The rearrangement uses TRBV12-3 or TRBV12-4 and TRBJ2-2; a weak D match, TRBD1 (5 bases). The CDR3 is made up of 14 amino acids. The ends were cut back, 4 bases at V and 1 base at J, with 7 bases in the middle. DNA of the CDR3: TGTGCCAGCAGTTCAACAGGGAACACCGGGGAGCTGTTTTTT. This codes for CASSSTGNTGELFF.

The V gene is TRBV5-6, the J gene TRBJ1-1, with 8 positions matching TRBD1. Germline CDR1 and CDR2: SGHDT and YYEEEE. The CDR3 loop spans 15 amino acids. Trimming cost V 3 bases and J 11 bases; bases outside gene matches: 15. The DNA for the CDR3 is TGTGCCAGCAGCTACGGACAGGGAATGTCCCTCGGGGCTTTCTTT. It is translated as CASSYGQGMSLGAFF.

The V call is TRBV29-1, the J call TRBJ2-2, with 8 bases aligning to TRBD1. This CDR3 is built from 14 residues. The trim removed 6 bases at V and 4 bases at J, leaving 7 bases unmatched. Germline V CDR1 and CDR2: SQVTM, ANQGSEA. CDR3 protein: CSVGRGHGTGELFF. The DNA for the CDR3 is TGCAGCGTCGGCAGGGGGCACGGCACCGGGGAGCTGTTTTTT.

Remarks on this clonotype: At one end the junction does not follow the germline gene, possibly because of a read error. The chain links TRBV24-1 to TRBJ1-5, with TRBD1 as a possible D gene (5 bases). The CDR3 spans 14 residues. Germline V gives CDR1 KGHDR, CDR2 SFDVKD. The CDR3 loop is CASSEAGRFQPQHF. The DNA for the CDR3 is TGTGCCAGCAGTGAGGCAGGGCGCTTTCAGCCCCAGCATTTT.

The J gene is TRBJ1-6, the V gene TRBV6-4, with D hard to call. V was pared by 5 bases and J by 5 bases, with 16 bases between. The CDR3 totals 16 residues. Looked up from germline, CDR1 is MRHNA and CDR2 is SNTAGT. The CDR3 here is CASSPGLAGNNSPLHF. The CDR3, as DNA: TGTGCCAGCAGTCCTGGACTAGCGGGCAATAATTCACCCCTCCACTTT.

The J gene is TRBJ1-2, the V gene TRBV5-5; 11 nucleotides align to TRBD1. The trim removed 10 bases at V and 3 bases at J, leaving 8 bases unmatched. This CDR3 spans 14 amino acids. Germline V CDR1 and CDR2: SGHKS, YYEKEE (reference sequence). The CDR3 here is CACNPGQGDYGYTF. As DNA, the CDR3 is TGTGCCTGCAATCCGGGACAGGGGGACTATGGCTACACCTTC.

The chain links TRBV20-1 to TRBJ1-3; 7 nucleotides match TRBD1. The CDR3 contains 13 residues. Germline CDR1 reads DFQATT; CDR2 reads SNEGSKA (reference sequence). Unmatched junction bases numbered 7, after V lost 4 bases and J lost 7 bases. The CDR3, as DNA: TGCAGTGCTACCAAACAGGGGAGGAACACCATATATTTT. The encoded protein is CSATKQGRNTIYF.

This clonotype was observed at least ten times. J is TRBJ2-7 and V is TRBV20-1; 9 bases align to TRBD1. Per the germline V gene, CDR1 is DFQATT and CDR2 is SNEGSKA (reference sequence). The V and J ends lost 6 bases and 4 bases, in that order; junction bases with no gene match: 7. CDR3 length: 13 amino acids. CDR3 sequence: CSAPGTGPYEQYF. In nucleotides, the CDR3 is TGCAGTGCCCCGGGGACAGGGCCGTACGAGCAGTACTTC.

This clonotype was found many times. The rearrangement joins TRBV12-3 or TRBV12-4 to TRBJ1-1, with 7 nucleotides matching TRBD1. This CDR3 spans 14 amino acids. V shed 6 bases and J 3 bases; nucleotides not matched to a gene: 7. The chain's CDR3 is CASRTYRGHTEAFF. As DNA, the CDR3 is TGTGCCAGCAGAACGTACAGGGGACACACTGAAGCTTTCTTT.

This clonotype was observed many times. The chain recombines TRBV27 with TRBJ1-2; possibly TRBD1 for D (6 bases). Germline CDR1 reads MNHEY; CDR2 reads SMNVEV (reference sequence). V dropped 2 bases and J dropped 7 bases, with 14 bases sitting between them. CDR3 length equals 14 residues. CDR3 residues: CASSLGGLGGGYTF. The CDR3 DNA follows: TGTGCCAGCAGTTTAGGGGGCCTGGGGGGTGGCTACACCTTC.

V usage is TRBV20-1 and J usage is TRBJ2-6, with a weak D call TRBD2 (6 bases). Trimming took 1 base from V and 5 from J, leaving 15 bases between them. CDR1 is DFQATT and CDR2 is SNEGSKA in the germline V gene (reference sequence). The CDR3 is made up of 16 amino acids. The CDR3 here is CSARVRLGGRANVLTF. CDR3 DNA sequence: TGCAGTGCTAGAGTCAGGCTAGGAGGGAGGGCCAACGTCCTGACTTTC.

The V call is TRBV7-6, the J call TRBJ2-5; TRBD1 matches at 9 bases. Per germline, CDR1 SGHVS and CDR2 FNYEAQ. The CDR3 runs 15 residues. Germline trimming cut 3 bases from V and 4 bases from J; bases unmatched to any gene: 6. The CDR3 nucleotides are TGTGCCAGCAGCTTGCCGGGACAGGGCGCAGAGACCCAGTACTTC. Its protein is CASSLPGQGAETQYF.

At least ten counts were recorded for this clonotype. The gene calls are TRBV5-5 and TRBJ1-1; D unresolved. Germline assignment: CDR1 SGHKS and CDR2 YYEKEE (reference sequence). Trimming took off 0 bases at V and 0 bases at J, with 9 bases between the two ends. This CDR3 region has 15 residues. This chain's CDR3 is CASSLEPDVNTEAFF. Here the CDR3 DNA reads TGTGCCAGCAGCTTGGAGCCCGACGTGAACACTGAAGCTTTCTTT. Combining the CDR3 with reference TRBV5-5 and TRBJ1-1 gives the whole variable domain DAGVTQSPTHLIKTRGQQVTLRCSPISGHKSVSWYQQVLGQGPQFIFQYYEKEERGRGNFPDRFSARQFPNYSSELNVNALLLGDSALYLCASSLEPDVNTEAFFGQGTRLTVV.

The chain couples TRBV2 to TRBJ1-2, with 9 bases identical to TRBD1. The CDR3 totals 15 residues. Per germline, CDR1 SNHLY and CDR2 FYNNEI. V was clipped by 6 bases and J by 3 bases; unmatched bases: 8. CDR3 sequence: CASSTPTGGYYGYTF. CDR3 nucleotides: TGTGCCAGCAGCACTCCGACAGGGGGGTACTATGGCTACACCTTC.

This clonotype was picked up one time. The rearrangement joins TRBV15 to TRBJ2-2, with a possible D match to TRBD1 (5 bases). Germline CDR1 is LNHNV and CDR2 is YYDKDF (reference sequence). Trimming removed 0 bases at V and 8 bases at J, with 13 bases between. The CDR3 contains 15 residues. CDR3 sequence reads: CATSREVGVVGELFF. The CDR3 region has the DNA TGTGCCACCAGCAGAGAAGTAGGGGTGGTGGGGGAGCTGTTTTTT. Looking up the rest from reference TRBV15 and TRBJ2-2 gives the full variable domain: DAMVIQNPRYQVTQFGKPVTLSCSQTLNHNVMYWYQQKSSQAPKLLFHYYDKDFNNEADTPDNFQSRRPNTSFCFLDIRSPGLGDTAMYLCATSREVGVVGELFFGEGSRLTVL.

As to this clonotype: The junction shows a germline mismatch at one end, possibly a read error. The V and J genes are TRBV4-1 and TRBJ2-2; 7 positions match TRBD2. Germline CDR1 is MGHRA and CDR2 is YSYEKL. The CDR3 has 15 amino acids. In DNA form, the CDR3 reads TGCGCCAGCAGCCCGAGGGCGGGGGACCACCGGGAGCCGTTTTTT. Encoded protein: CASSPRAGDHREPFF.

With respect to this clonotype: This CDR3 fails to terminate in the conserved phenylalanine or tryptophan, so it likely reflects a read error. No DNA is shown, since the ends of the CDR3 on it are uncertain; the CDR3 is the one TCRdb lists. The J gene is TRBJ2-6, the V gene TRBV13. Per germline, CDR1 PRHDT and CDR2 FYEKMQ (reference sequence). The CDR3 length is 8 residues, termini included. The CDR3 reads CASSSLSC.

The sample holds a few counts of this clonotype. The CDR3 sequence: CSVGTGVGNEQFF. The CDR3 nucleotides are TGCAGCGTTGGGACAGGGGTGGGGAATGAGCAGTTCTTC. The chain couples TRBV29-1 to TRBJ2-1; TRBD1 agrees at 9 bases. The trim removed 4 bases at V and 7 bases at J, leaving 5 bases unmatched. The CDR3 runs to 13 residues. Germline V CDR1 and CDR2: SQVTM, ANQGSEA.

The V and J genes are TRBV25-1 and TRBJ1-1; D not certain. Germline V gives CDR1 MGHDK, CDR2 SYGVNS. The V end lost 6 bases, the J end lost 6 bases, and 8 bases lay between the germline ends. The CDR3 loop spans 11 amino acids. The CDR3 loop reads CASRVSPEAFF. The CDR3 DNA reads TGTGCCAGCAGGGTGAGCCCTGAAGCTTTCTTT. Supplemented by reference TRBV25-1 and TRBJ1-1, the full variable domain reads EADIYQTPRYLVIGTGKKITLECSQTMGHDKMYWYQQDPGMELHLIHYSYGVNSTEKGDLSSESTVSRIRTEHFPLTLESARPSHTSQYLCASRVSPEAFFGQGTRLTVV.

The V and J genes are TRBV12-5 and TRBJ1-2; 8 nucleotides agree with TRBD1. Trimming took 2 bases from V and 5 from J; bases not matched to a gene: 13. Germline CDR1 is LGHNT and CDR2 is FRNRAP. This CDR3 is 17 amino acids long. This CDR3 is CASGLKALQGVLYGYTF. The CDR3 DNA reads as TGTGCTAGTGGTTTGAAGGCTCTACAGGGGGTTCTGTATGGCTACACCTTC.

The table lists this clonotype with a few counts. The chain uses TRBV18 and TRBJ2-5; 8 nucleotides match TRBD2. CDR3 length: 16 residues. Germline loops: CDR1 KGHSH, CDR2 LQKENI. V shed 4 bases, J shed 1 base, and the junction held 8 bases outside the gene matches. CDR3 region: CASSQQTSGTQETQYF. The CDR3 nucleotides are TGTGCCAGCTCACAACAAACTAGCGGAACCCAAGAGACCCAGTACTTC. Full variable domain (rest looked up from reference TRBV18 and TRBJ2-5): NAGVMQNPRHLVRRRGQEARLRCSPMKGHSHVYWYRQLPEEGLKFMVYLQKENIIDESGMPKERFSAEFPKEGPSILRIQQVVRGDSAAYFCASSQQTSGTQETQYFGPGTRLLVL.